A single sample is the source of the 8 T cell receptor beta chains below, sequenced in a study of spatial heterogeneity in lung cancer. TCRdb called the 5' RACE reads again in MiXCR, with one record for every CDR3 protein. The sample has about 6,200 distinct CDR3 sequences; about 18% are singletons. Time point reported: sample taken at primary tumor resection. The sample in question was normal lung tissue next to the tumor, obtained at surgery. Receptors originate from a male donor with early-stage non-small cell lung cancer.

This clonotype was detected ten times or more. J is TRBJ2-3 and V is TRBV20-1; 10 bases fit TRBD2. J lost 4 bases, V lost 1 base, and 14 bases had no gene match. The CDR3 loop spans 18 amino acids. From germline, CDR1 is DFQATT and CDR2 SNEGSKA (reference sequence). CDR3: CSARAWRSGRAWADTQYF. CDR3 nucleotide sequence: TGCAGTGCTAGAGCTTGGAGAAGCGGGAGGGCCTGGGCAGATACGCAGTATTTT.

The chain links TRBV6-6 to TRBJ2-2, with TRBD1 matching 10 bases. The length of the CDR3 is 16 residues. The junction had 7 bases not matched to a gene; V was cut back by 5 bases and J by 4 bases. The germline gives CDR1 MNHNY, CDR2 SVGAGI (reference sequence). The CDR3 nucleotides are TGTGCCAGCAGTCCGACAGGGGGCCGTGGCACCGGGGAGCTGTTTTTT. This gives the protein CASSPTGGRGTGELFF.

This clonotype has just a few counts. This sequence joins TRBV4-2 and TRBJ2-1, with 8 bases that match TRBD2. Germline V gene sequence: CDR1 LGHNA, CDR2 YNFKEQ. The CDR3 runs 18 residues. With 1 base clipped from V and 4 bases from J, the junction kept 12 bases outside the gene matches. The DNA of the CDR3 is TGTGCCAGCAGCCAAGCTCGGATTTTGGCTAGCGGGTACAATGAGCAGTTCTTC. Its protein product is CASSQARILASGYNEQFF.

The V and J genes are TRBV7-9 and TRBJ2-5, with D possibly TRBD1 on 6 matching bases. Germline V gene data show CDR1 as SEHNR and CDR2 as FQNEAQ (reference sequence). Trimming stripped 5 bases from V and 0 bases from J, with 7 bases between. This CDR3 is 13 amino acids long. CDR3 protein: CASSGQNQETQYF. The CDR3 DNA reads TGTGCCAGCAGCGGACAGAACCAAGAGACCCAGTACTTC.

The chain employs TRBV28 and TRBJ1-6; D possibly corresponds to TRBD1 (5 bases). V gave up 2 bases and J gave up 7 bases, with 15 bases separating them. In germline, CDR1 is MDHEN, CDR2 SYDVKM. This CDR3 is 16 amino acids long. The CDR3 loop reads CASSLLGTARNSPLHF. The CDR3 DNA is TGTGCCAGCAGTTTACTGGGGACCGCGCGGAATTCACCCCTCCACTTT.

This clonotype is medium-sized. The chain uses TRBV10-3 and TRBJ2-1; tentatively, D is TRBD1 (6 bases). Germline values: CDR1 ENHRY, CDR2 SYGVKD. CDR3 size: 15 residues. Trimming left V 3 bases short and J 5 bases short, with 14 bases between. In DNA form, the CDR3 reads TGTGCCATCAGTGAACTAGGGGGAAGGGACAATGAGCAGTTCTTC. As protein: CAISELGGRDNEQFF.

A word on this clonotype: This may be a read error, as it is one base from a much larger clone. A read error is likely, as this CDR3 ends without the conserved phenylalanine or tryptophan. This rearrangement joins TRBV6-6 to TRBJ2-7; 8 bases align to TRBD2. CDR3 length: 13 residues. Losses at the gene ends were 8 bases for V and 6 bases for J; bases not matched to a gene: 9. Germline assignment: CDR1 MNHNY and CDR2 SVGAGI (reference sequence). This CDR3 is CASSRVAGGEQYI. Written as DNA, the CDR3 is TGTGCCAGCTCCCGGGTGGCGGGGGGCGAGCAGTACATC.

The chain recombines TRBV27 with TRBJ2-3; possible D gene TRBD2, 5 bases. The V gene's germline CDR1 is MNHEY and CDR2 SMNVEV (reference sequence). The CDR3 extends over 15 amino acids. Trimming took 6 bases from V and 0 from J, leaving 13 bases between them. The CDR3 coding sequence is TGTGCCAGCAGCCCGGACTTCACTAGCACAGATACGCAGTATTTT. It codes for CASSPDFTSTDTQYF.